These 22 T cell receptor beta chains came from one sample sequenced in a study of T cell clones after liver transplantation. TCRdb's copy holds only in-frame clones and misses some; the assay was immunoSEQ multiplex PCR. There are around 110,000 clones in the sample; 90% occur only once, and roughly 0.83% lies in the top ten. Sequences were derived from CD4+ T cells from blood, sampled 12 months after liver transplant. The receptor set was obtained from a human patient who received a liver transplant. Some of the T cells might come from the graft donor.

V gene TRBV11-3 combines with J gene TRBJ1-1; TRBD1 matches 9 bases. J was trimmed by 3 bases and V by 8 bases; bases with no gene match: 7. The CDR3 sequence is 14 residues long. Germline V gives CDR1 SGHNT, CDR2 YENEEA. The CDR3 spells CASGLQGAYTEAFF. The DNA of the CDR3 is TGTGCCAGCGGATTACAGGGGGCCTACACTGAAGCTTTCTTT.

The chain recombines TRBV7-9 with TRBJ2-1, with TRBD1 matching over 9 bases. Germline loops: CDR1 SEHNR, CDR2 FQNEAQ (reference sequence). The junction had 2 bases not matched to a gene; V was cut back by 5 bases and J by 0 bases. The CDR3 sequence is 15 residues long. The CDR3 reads CASSQQGASYNEQFF. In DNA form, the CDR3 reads TGTGCCAGCAGCCAACAGGGGGCCTCCTACAATGAGCAGTTCTTC.

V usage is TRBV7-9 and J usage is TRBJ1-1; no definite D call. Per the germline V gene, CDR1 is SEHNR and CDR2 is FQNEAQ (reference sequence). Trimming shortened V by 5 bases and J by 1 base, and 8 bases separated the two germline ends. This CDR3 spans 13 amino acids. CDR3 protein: CASSEQQNTEAFF. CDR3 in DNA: TGTGCCAGCAGCGAACAGCAGAACACTGAAGCTTTCTTT. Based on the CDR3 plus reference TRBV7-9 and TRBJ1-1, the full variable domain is DTGVSQNPRHKITKRGQNVTFRCDPISEHNRLYWYRQTLGQGPEFLTYFQNEAQLEKSRLLSDRFSAERPKGSFSTLEIQRTEQGDSAMYLCASSEQQNTEAFFGQGTRLTVV.

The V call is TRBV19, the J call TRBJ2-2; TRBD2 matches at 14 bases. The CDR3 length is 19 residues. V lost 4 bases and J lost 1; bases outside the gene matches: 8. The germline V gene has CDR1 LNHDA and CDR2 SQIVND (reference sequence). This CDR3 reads CASSTFEGLAGGNTGELFF. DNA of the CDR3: TGTGCCAGTAGTACCTTTGAAGGACTAGCGGGAGGGAACACCGGGGAGCTGTTTTTT.

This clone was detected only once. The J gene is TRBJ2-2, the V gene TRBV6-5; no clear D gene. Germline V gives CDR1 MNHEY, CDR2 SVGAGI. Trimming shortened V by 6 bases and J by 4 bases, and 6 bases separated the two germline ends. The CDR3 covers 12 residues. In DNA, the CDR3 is TGTGCCAGCAGCCAGTTCACCGGGGAGCTGTTTTTT. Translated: CASSQFTGELFF.

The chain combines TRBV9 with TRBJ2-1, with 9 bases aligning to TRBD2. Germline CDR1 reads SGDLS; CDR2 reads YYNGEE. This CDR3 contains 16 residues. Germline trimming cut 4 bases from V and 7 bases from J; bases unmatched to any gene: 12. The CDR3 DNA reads TGTGCCAGCAGCCGGACAGGAGCGGGAGGAGGTAATGAGCAGTTCTTC. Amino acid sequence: CASSRTGAGGGNEQFF.

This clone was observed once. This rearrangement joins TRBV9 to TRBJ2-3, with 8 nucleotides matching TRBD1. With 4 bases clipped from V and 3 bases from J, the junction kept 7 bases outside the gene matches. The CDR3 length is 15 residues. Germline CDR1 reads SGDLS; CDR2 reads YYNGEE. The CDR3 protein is CASSSPDRGTDTQYF. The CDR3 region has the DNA TGTGCCAGCAGCTCACCTGACAGGGGTACAGATACGCAGTATTTT.

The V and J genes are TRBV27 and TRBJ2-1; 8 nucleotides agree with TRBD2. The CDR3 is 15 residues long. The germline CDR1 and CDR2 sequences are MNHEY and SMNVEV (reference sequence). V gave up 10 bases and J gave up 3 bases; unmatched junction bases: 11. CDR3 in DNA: TGTGCCACACGGGGTAGCGGGAACTTCTACAATGAGCAGTTCTTC. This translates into CATRGSGNFYNEQFF.

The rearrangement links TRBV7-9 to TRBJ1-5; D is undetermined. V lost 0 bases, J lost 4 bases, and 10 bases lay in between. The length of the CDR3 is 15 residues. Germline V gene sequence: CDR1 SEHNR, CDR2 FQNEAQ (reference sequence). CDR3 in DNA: TGTGCCAGCAGCTTAGCGCTGGGTGGAAATCAGCCCCAGCATTTT. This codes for CASSLALGGNQPQHF.

CDR3 sequence: CASSPREVNYGYTF. CDR3 DNA sequence: TGCGCCAGCAGCCCACGGGAGGTAAACTATGGCTACACCTTC. The gene calls are TRBV4-1 and TRBJ1-2; D not certain. This CDR3 has 14 amino acids. Germline V gene sequence: CDR1 MGHRA, CDR2 YSYEKL. Trimming stripped 4 bases from V and 2 bases from J, with 11 bases between.

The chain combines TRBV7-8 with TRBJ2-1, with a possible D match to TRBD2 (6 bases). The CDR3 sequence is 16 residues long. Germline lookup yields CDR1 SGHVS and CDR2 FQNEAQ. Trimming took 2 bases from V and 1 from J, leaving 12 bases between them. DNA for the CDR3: TGTGCCAGCAGCTTAACGGGCGGGACTTCCTACAATGAGCAGTTCTTC. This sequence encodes CASSLTGGTSYNEQFF.

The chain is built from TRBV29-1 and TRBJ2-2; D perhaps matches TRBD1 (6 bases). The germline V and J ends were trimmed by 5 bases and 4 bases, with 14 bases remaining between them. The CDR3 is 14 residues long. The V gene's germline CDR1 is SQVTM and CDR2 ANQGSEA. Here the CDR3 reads CSVQRQAITGELFF. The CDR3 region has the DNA TGCAGCGTTCAGAGACAGGCTATCACCGGGGAGCTGTTTTTT.

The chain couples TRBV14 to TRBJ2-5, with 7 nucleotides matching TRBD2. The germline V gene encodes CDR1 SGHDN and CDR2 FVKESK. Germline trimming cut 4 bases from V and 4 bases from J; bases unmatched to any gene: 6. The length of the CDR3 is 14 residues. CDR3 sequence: CASSRGGSLETQYF. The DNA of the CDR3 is TGTGCCAGCAGCCGGGGCGGGAGTTTAGAGACCCAGTACTTC.

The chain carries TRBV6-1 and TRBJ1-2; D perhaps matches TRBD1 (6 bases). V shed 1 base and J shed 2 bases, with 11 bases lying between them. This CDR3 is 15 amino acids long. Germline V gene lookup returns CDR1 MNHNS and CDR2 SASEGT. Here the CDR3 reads CASSEVVGGNYGYTF. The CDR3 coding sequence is TGTGCCAGCAGTGAAGTCGTCGGGGGCAACTATGGCTACACCTTC.

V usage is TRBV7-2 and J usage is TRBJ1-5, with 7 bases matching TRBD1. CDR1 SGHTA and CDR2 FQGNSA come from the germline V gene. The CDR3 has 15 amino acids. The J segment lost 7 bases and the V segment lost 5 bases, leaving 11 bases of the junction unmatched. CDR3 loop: CASSGIQGEGQPQHF. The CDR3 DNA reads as TGTGCCAGCAGCGGTATTCAGGGGGAAGGGCAGCCCCAGCATTTT. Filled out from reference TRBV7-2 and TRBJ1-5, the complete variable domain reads GAGVSQSPSNKVTEKGKDVELRCDPISGHTALYWYRQSLGQGLEFLIYFQGNSAPDKSGLPSDRFSAERTGGSVSTLTIQRTQQEDSAVYLCASSGIQGEGQPQHFGDGTRLSIL.

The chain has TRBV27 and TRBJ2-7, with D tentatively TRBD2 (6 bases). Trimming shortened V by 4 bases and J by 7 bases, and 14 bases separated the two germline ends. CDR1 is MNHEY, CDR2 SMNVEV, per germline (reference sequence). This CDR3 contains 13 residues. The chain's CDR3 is CASSSRAGREQYF. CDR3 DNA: TGTGCCAGCAGTTCCCGAGCAGGGAGGGAGCAGTACTTC.

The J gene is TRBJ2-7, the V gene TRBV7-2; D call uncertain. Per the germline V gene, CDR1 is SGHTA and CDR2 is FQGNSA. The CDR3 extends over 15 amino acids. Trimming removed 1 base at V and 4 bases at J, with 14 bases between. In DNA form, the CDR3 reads TGTGCCAGCAGCTTAGGGGGAAGGTCCAGATACGAGCAGTACTTC. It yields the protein CASSLGGRSRYEQYF. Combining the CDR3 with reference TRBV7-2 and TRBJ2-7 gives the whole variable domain GAGVSQSPSNKVTEKGKDVELRCDPISGHTALYWYRQSLGQGLEFLIYFQGNSAPDKSGLPSDRFSAERTGGSVSTLTIQRTQQEDSAVYLCASSLGGRSRYEQYFGPGTRLTVT.

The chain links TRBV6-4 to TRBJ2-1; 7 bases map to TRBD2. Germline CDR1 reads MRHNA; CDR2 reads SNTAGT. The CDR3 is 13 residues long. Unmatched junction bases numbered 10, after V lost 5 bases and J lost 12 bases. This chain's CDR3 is CASSLELAERQFF. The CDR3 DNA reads TGTGCCAGCAGTCTGGAGCTAGCGGAACGGCAGTTCTTC.

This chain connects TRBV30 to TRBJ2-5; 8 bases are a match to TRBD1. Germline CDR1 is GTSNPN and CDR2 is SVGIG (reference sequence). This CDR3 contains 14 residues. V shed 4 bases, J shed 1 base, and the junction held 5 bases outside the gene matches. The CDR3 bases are TGTGCCTGGACCGGGACAGGCCTCCAAGAGACCCAGTACTTC. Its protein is CAWTGTGLQETQYF.

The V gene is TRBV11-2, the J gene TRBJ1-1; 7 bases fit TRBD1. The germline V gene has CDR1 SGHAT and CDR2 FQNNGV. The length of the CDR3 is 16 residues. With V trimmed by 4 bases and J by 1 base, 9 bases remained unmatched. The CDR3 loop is CASSSHRGMGNTEAFF. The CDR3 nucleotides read TGTGCCAGCAGCTCTCACAGGGGCATGGGGAACACTGAAGCTTTCTTT. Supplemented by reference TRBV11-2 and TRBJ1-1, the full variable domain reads EAGVAQSPRYKIIEKRQSVAFWCNPISGHATLYWYQQILGQGPKLLIQFQNNGVVDDSQLPKDRFSAERLKGVDSTLKIQPAKLEDSAVYLCASSSHRGMGNTEAFFGQGTRLTVV.

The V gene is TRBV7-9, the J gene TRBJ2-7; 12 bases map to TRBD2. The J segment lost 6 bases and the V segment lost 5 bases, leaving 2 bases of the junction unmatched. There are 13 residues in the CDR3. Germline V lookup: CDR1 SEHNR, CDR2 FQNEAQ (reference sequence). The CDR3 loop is CASSPSGGGEQYF. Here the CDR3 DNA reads TGTGCCAGCAGCCCTAGCGGGGGGGGCGAGCAGTACTTC.

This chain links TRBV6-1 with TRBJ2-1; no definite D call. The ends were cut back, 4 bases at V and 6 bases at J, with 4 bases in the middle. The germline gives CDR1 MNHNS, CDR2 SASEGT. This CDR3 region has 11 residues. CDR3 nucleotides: TGTGCCAGCAGTGCCCTCAATGAGCAGTTCTTC. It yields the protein CASSALNEQFF.